This TCR beta chain was captured by sequencing in a study of blood T cell repertoires in COVID-19. About the study: Samples taken during acute and convalescent COVID-19 were collected in the United States, Italy and Spain. The cDNA or gDNA used as material had been derived from T cells, B-cell-depleted T cells, or PBMCs.

This CDR3 region has 16 residues. With 4 bases clipped from V and 6 bases from J, the junction kept 10 bases outside the gene matches. The germline gives CDR1 SGHNT, CDR2 YYREEE (reference sequence). Original analysis: Nucleated cell counts were estimated from reference gene primer amplification. Assay used: immunoSEQ multiplex PCR; TCRdb lists only in-frame clones, some missing. That table is the source of V, J and clone size, and D and trimming were worked out from the DNA. The repertoire holds about 200,000 clones, with approximately 83% as singletons. This receptor was obtained from a man between 35 and 55 years old with acute or convalescent COVID-19. The material sequenced was peripheral blood. The chain uses TRBV5-4 and TRBJ2-1, with TRBD2 matching 10 bases. The CDR3 DNA follows: TGTGCCAGCAGCCCGTCTAGCGGGAGAAGTCGCAATGAGCAGTTCTTC. Translating gives CASSPSSGRSRNEQFF. The entire variable domain, with the rest obtained from reference TRBV5-4 and TRBJ2-1, is as follows: ETGVTQSPTHLIKTRGQQVTLRCSSQSGHNTVSWYQQALGQGPQFIFQYYREEENGRGNFPPRFSGLQFPNYSSELNVNALELDDSALYLCASSPSSGRSRNEQFFGPGTRLTVL.